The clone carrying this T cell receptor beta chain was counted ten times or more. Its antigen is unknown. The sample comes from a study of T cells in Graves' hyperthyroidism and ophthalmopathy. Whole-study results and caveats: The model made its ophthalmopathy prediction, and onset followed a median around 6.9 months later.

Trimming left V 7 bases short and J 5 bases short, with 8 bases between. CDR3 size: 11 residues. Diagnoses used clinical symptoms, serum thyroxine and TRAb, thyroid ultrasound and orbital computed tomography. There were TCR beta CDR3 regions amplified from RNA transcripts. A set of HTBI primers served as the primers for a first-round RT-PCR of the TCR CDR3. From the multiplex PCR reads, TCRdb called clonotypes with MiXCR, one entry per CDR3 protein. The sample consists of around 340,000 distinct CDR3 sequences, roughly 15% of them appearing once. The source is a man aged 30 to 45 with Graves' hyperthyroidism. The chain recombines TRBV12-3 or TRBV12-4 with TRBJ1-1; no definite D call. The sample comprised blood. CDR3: CASTLATEAFF. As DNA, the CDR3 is TGTGCCAGCACCTTAGCGACTGAAGCTTTCTTT.